The source of this TCR beta chain is a study of T cell responses to AZD1222 COVID-19 vaccine. Study-level points and caveats: Females outnumbered males among donors, who were mostly white British; clonal diversity was possibly underestimated. Targets within unmutated variant regions were reportedly found for nearly half of spike-specific TCRs.

Sequencing was performed with immunoSEQ multiplex PCR; in TCRdb, only in-frame clones are kept and a portion is missing. The table records fewer than 130,000 clones, about 92% of them present only once. A remark on this clone: Its antigen is not identified.

Deletions cut 2 bases from V and 0 bases from J, with 11 bases between. Germline lookup yields CDR1 MNHEY and CDR2 SVGEGT. The CDR3 length is 16 residues. The J gene is TRBJ1-5, the V gene TRBV6-2 or TRBV6-3; D call uncertain. The sequence came from an adult in good health. Sequenced material: peripheral blood, taken on day 0 of AZD1222 vaccination. The CDR3 is CASSYVGLYSNQPQHF. The CDR3 nucleotides are TGTGCCAGCAGTTACGTCGGGCTGTATAGCAATCAGCCCCAGCATTTT.